Shown below are 10 T cell receptor beta chains from a single sample sequenced in a study of shared clonotypes between healthy human individuals. Assay used: immunoSEQ multiplex PCR; TCRdb lists only in-frame clones, some missing. This sample has roughly 1,600,000 clones, with approximately 98.5% found just once. Material: naive CD4+ T cells sorted from blood. Subset here: CD45RA+ positively selected. Receptor source: a man aged 25 to 45 in good health.

This chain links TRBV29-1 with TRBJ2-7, with D tentatively TRBD2 (5 bases). Per germline, CDR1 SQVTM and CDR2 ANQGSEA. The CDR3 extends over 14 amino acids. Deletions cut 4 bases from V and 3 bases from J, with 16 bases between. The CDR3 sequence is CSVGIKGGRYEQYF. DNA of the CDR3: TGCAGCGTTGGCATAAAAGGAGGACGCTACGAGCAGTACTTC.

The sample holds one count of this clone. The rearrangement links TRBV11-2 to TRBJ2-1, with 8 positions matching TRBD2. This CDR3 has 15 residues. In germline, CDR1 is SGHAT, CDR2 FQNNGV. Unmatched junction bases numbered 9, after V lost 1 base and J lost 10 bases. CDR3 loop: CASSLARLARREQFF. The CDR3 DNA reads as TGTGCCAGCAGCTTAGCCCGACTAGCGCGGAGGGAGCAGTTCTTC.

The V and J genes are TRBV5-1 and TRBJ2-1; 11 bases agree with TRBD2. The CDR3 totals 17 residues. With V trimmed by 3 bases and J by 5 bases, 10 bases remained unmatched. Germline loops: CDR1 SGHRS, CDR2 YFSETQ. This chain's CDR3 is CASSWPLGLADNNEQFF. CDR3 nucleotides: TGCGCCAGCAGCTGGCCCTTGGGACTAGCGGACAACAATGAGCAGTTCTTC. The whole variable domain, remainder taken from reference TRBV5-1 and TRBJ2-1, is KAGVTQTPRYLIKTRGQQVTLSCSPISGHRSVSWYQQTPGQGLQFLFEYFSETQRNKGNFPGRFSGRQFSNSRSEMNVSTLELGDSALYLCASSWPLGLADNNEQFFGPGTRLTVL.

A remark on this clone: Other DNA sequences from this sample encode an identical CDR3 as well. This chain uses TRBV7-9 with TRBJ1-4; 9 nucleotides agree with TRBD1. Germline CDR1 and CDR2: SEHNR and FQNEAQ (reference sequence). V gave up 1 base and J gave up 5 bases; unmatched junction bases: 2. The CDR3 extends over 15 amino acids. The DNA for the CDR3 is TGTGCCAGCAGCTTAGGGACAGGGGTCAATGAAAAACTGTTTTTT. It specifies CASSLGTGVNEKLFF.

This clone was seen a single time. The chain uses TRBV11-2 and TRBJ2-2; D gene uncertain. Germline V gives CDR1 SGHAT, CDR2 FQNNGV. This CDR3 has 14 residues. Trimming took 0 bases from V and 8 from J, leaving 10 bases between them. For the CDR3, the DNA is TGTGCCAGCAGCTTAGATTTCAGTACTGGGGAGCTGTTTTTT. Encoded protein: CASSLDFSTGELFF.

The chain recombines TRBV28 with TRBJ1-5, with D perhaps matching TRBD1 (6 bases). The CDR3 totals 16 residues. V lost 2 bases to trimming and J lost 7 bases, with 18 bases between them. Germline V lookup: CDR1 MDHEN, CDR2 SYDVKM. CDR3 residues: CASSLVFGQPRQPQHF. CDR3 nucleotides: TGTGCCAGCAGTTTAGTCTTCGGACAGCCCCGCCAGCCCCAGCATTTT.

About this clone: This CDR3 is also generated by other DNA sequences in the sample. The CDR3 loop reads CASSQGLAGVYEQYF. CDR3 nucleotides: TGTGCCAGCTCACAAGGACTAGCGGGAGTGTACGAGCAGTACTTC. The J gene is TRBJ2-7, the V gene TRBV18, with 13 bases aligning to TRBD2. V dropped 4 bases and J dropped 4; count of bases not matched to a gene: 4. The CDR3 totals 15 residues. Germline V gives CDR1 KGHSH, CDR2 LQKENI.

The V call is TRBV9, the J call TRBJ2-7; D possibly uses TRBD1 or TRBD2 (6 bases each). The germline CDR1 and CDR2 sequences are SGDLS and YYNGEE. This CDR3 spans 13 amino acids. The V gene lost 0 bases and the J gene lost 9 bases, with 13 bases spanning the gap. CDR3 sequence (DNA): TGTGCCAGCAGCGTAGCTACGGGGGCCCTGCAGTACTTC. Its protein product is CASSVATGALQYF.

The J gene is TRBJ1-1, the V gene TRBV28, with D hard to call. V lost 7 bases and J lost 2, with 14 bases in between. The CDR3 is made up of 14 amino acids. The germline V gene encodes CDR1 MDHEN and CDR2 SYDVKM. In DNA, the CDR3 is TGTGCCAGCACCAAAGTGAGCCCTAACACTGAAGCTTTCTTT. The encoded protein is CASTKVSPNTEAFF.

V and J are TRBV10-2 and TRBJ1-4, with D hard to call. CDR1 and CDR2 (germline): WSHSY, SAAADI. Trimming took off 5 bases at V and 5 bases at J, with 12 bases between the two ends. This CDR3 region has 14 residues. CDR3 nucleotide sequence: TGCGCCAGCAGTAGGGCAGGTATCAATGAAAAACTGTTTTTT. Translated: CASSRAGINEKLFF.